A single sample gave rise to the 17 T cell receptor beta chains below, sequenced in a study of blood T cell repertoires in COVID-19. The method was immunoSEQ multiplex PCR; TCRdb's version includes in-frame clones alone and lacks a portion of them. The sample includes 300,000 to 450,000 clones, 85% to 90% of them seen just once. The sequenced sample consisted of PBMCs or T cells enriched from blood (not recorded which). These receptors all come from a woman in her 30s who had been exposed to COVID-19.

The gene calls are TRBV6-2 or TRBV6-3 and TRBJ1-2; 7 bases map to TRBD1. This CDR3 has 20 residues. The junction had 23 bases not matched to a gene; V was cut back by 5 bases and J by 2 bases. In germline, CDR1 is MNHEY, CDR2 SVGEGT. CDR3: CASSHLGTAFTRSFNYGYTF. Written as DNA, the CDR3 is TGTGCCAGCAGTCACCTCGGGACAGCCTTTACCAGGTCCTTCAACTATGGCTACACCTTC.

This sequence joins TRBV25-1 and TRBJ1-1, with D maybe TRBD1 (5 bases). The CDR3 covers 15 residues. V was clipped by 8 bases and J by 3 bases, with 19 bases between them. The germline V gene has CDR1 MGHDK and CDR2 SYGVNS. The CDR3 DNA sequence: TGTGCCAGCGTCAGGGCTTGGAATTGGGACACTGAAGCTTTCTTT. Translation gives CASVRAWNWDTEAFF.

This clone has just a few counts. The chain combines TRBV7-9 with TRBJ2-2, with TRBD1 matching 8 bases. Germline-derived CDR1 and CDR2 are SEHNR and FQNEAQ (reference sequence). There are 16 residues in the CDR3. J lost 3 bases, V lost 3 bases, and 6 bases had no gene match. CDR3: CASSLPTGEDTGELFF. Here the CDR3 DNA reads TGTGCCAGCAGCTTGCCGACAGGGGAGGACACCGGGGAGCTGTTTTTT.

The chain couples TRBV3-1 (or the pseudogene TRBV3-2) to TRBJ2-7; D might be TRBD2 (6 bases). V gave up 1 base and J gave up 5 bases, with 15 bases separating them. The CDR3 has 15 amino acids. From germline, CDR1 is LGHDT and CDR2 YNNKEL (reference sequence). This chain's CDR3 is CASSQGLAGSDEQYF. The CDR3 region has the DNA TGTGCCAGCAGCCAAGGTTTGGCGGGAAGCGACGAGCAGTACTTC.

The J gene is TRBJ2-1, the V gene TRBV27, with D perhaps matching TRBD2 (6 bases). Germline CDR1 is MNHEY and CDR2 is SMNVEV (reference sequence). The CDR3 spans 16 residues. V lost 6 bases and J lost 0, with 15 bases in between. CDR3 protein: CASRDGAGISYNEQFF. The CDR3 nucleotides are TGTGCCAGCAGAGATGGGGCGGGAATCTCCTACAATGAGCAGTTCTTC.

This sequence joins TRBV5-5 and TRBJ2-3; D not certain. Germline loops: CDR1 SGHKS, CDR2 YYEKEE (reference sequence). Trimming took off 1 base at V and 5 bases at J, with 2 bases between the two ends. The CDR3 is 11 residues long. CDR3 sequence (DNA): TGTGCCAGCAGCTTGCTAGATACGCAGTATTTT. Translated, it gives CASSLLDTQYF. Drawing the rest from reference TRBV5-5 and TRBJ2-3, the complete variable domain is DAGVTQSPTHLIKTRGQQVTLRCSPISGHKSVSWYQQVLGQGPQFIFQYYEKEERGRGNFPDRFSARQFPNYSSELNVNALLLGDSALYLCASSLLDTQYFGPGTRLTVL.

The CDR3 sequence: CASWARGRMEAFF. For the CDR3, the DNA is TGTGCCAGCTGGGCCAGGGGGCGAATGGAAGCTTTCTTT. The chain has TRBV12-3 or TRBV12-4 and TRBJ1-1; TRBD1 agrees at 8 bases. This CDR3 has 13 residues. V lost 8 bases to trimming and J lost 8 bases; unmatched junction nucleotides: 10.

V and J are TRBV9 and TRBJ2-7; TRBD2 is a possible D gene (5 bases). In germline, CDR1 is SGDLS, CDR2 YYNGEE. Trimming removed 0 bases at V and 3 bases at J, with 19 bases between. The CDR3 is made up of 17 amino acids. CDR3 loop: CASSVAPTAGPDYEQYF. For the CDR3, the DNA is TGTGCCAGCAGCGTAGCCCCTACCGCGGGTCCAGACTACGAGCAGTACTTC.

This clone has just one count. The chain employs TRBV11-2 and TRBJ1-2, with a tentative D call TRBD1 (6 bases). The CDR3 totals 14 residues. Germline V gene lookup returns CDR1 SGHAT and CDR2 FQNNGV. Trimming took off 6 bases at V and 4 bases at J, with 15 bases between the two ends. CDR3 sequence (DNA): TGTGCCAGCAGTGCTCAGGGGTTCCGCTATGGCTACACCTTC. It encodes CASSAQGFRYGYTF.

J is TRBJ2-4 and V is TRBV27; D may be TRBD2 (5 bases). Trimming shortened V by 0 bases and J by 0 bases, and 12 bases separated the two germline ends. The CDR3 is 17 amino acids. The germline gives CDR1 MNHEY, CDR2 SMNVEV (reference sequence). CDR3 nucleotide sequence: TGTGCCAGCAGTTTATCTTGGAAGCGGTTAGCCAAAAACATTCAGTACTTC. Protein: CASSLSWKRLAKNIQYF.

The CDR3 loop reads CASSPRDSGVGPYEQYF. The CDR3 nucleotides read TGTGCCAGCTCACCCCGGGATAGCGGGGTGGGCCCCTACGAGCAGTACTTC. The chain joins TRBV18 to TRBJ2-7, with 8 bases fitting TRBD2. Germline CDR1 reads KGHSH; CDR2 reads LQKENI. The junction had 12 bases not matched to a gene; V was cut back by 3 bases and J by 2 bases. The CDR3 has 17 residues.

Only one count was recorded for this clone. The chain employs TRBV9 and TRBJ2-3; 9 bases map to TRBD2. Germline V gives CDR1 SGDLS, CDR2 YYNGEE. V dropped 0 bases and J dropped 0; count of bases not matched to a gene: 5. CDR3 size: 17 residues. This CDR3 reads CASSVDPSGASTDTQYF. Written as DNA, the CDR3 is TGTGCCAGCAGCGTAGATCCTAGCGGGGCTAGCACAGATACGCAGTATTTT.

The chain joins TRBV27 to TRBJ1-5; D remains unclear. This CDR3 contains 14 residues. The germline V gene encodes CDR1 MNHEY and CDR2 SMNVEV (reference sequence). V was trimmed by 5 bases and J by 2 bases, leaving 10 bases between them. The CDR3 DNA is TGTGCCAGCAGTAGAGGACTTGGCAATCAGCCCCAGCATTTT. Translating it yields CASSRGLGNQPQHF.

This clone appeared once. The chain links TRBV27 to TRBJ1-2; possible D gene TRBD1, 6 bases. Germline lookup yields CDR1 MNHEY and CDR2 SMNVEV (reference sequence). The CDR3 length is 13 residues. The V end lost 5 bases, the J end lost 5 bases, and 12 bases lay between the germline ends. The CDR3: CASSPQGGYGYTF. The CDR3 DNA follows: TGTGCCAGCAGTCCACAGGGCGGGTATGGCTACACCTTC.

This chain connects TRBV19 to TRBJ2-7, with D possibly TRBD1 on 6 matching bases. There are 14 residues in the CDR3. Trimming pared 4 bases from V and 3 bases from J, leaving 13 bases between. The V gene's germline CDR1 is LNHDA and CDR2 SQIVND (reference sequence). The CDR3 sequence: CASSRLDRLYEQYF. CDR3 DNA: TGTGCCAGTAGTAGACTGGACAGACTCTACGAGCAGTACTTC.

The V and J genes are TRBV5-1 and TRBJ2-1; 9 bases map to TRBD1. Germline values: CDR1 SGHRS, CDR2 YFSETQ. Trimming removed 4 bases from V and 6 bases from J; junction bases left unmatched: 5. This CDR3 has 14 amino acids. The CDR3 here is CASSVGTGLNEQFF. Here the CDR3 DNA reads TGCGCCAGCAGCGTAGGGACAGGGCTCAATGAGCAGTTCTTC.

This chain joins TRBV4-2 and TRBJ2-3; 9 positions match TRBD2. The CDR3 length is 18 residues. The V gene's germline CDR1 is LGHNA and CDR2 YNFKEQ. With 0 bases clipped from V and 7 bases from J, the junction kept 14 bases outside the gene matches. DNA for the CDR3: TGTGCCAGCAGCCAAGAGGGGGGGACTAGCAACCCAAGATATACGCAGTATTTT. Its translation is CASSQEGGTSNPRYTQYF.